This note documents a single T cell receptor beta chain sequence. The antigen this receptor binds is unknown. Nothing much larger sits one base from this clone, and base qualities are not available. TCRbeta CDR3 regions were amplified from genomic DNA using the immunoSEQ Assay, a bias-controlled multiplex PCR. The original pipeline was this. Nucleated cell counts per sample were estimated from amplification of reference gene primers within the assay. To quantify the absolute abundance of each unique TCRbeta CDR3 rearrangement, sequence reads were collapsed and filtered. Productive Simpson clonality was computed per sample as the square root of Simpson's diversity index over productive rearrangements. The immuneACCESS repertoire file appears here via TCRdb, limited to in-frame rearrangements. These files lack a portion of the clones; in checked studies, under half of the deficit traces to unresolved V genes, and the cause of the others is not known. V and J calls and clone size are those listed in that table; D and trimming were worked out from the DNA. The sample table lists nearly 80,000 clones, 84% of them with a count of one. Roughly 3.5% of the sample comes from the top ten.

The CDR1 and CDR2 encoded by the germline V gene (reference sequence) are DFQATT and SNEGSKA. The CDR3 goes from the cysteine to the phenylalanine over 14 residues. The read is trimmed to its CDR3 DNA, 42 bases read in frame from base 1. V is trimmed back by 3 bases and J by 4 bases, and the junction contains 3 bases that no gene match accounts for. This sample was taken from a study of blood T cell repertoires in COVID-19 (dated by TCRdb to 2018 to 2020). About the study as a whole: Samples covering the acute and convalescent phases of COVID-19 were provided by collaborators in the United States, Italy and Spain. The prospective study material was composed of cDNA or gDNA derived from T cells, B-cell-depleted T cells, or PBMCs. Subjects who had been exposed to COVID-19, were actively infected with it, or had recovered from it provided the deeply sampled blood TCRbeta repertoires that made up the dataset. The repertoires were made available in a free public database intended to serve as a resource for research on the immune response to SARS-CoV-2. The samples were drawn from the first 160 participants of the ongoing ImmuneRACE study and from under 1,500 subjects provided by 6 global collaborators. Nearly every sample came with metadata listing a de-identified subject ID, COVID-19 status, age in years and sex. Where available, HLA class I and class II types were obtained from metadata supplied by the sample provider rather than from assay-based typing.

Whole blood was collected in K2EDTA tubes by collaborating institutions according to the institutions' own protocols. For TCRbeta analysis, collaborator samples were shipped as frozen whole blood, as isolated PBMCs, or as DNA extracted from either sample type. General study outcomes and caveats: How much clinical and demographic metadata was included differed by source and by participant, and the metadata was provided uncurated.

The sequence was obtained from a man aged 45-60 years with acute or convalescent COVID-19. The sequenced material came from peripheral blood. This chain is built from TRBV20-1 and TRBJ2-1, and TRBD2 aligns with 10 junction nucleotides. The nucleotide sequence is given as TGCAGTGCTAGTTTGACTAGCGGGTACAATGAGCAGTTCTTC. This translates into CSASLTSGYNEQFF.